The clone carrying this TCR beta chain was found many times. Its antigen is as yet unknown. This sample was taken from a study of breast tumors, draining lymph nodes, adjacent tissues. Overall study findings and caveats: Compared with lymph nodes, tumors were less diverse; compared with nontumor tissue, more. Luminal-like breast cancer showed significantly higher tumor–nontumor repertoire similarity than basal-like. Tumor T cell lymph node origin was a supported hypothesis, not proven. Most tumor T cells seemingly derive from lymph node, then expand in tumor.

V shed 6 bases, J shed 5 bases, and the junction held 8 bases outside the gene matches. The CDR3 has 15 residues. Germline assignment: CDR1 SGHTA and CDR2 FQGNSA. TCRdb re-derived calls from the multiplex PCR reads in MiXCR, one entry per CDR3 protein. The table lists 200,000 to 250,000 distinct CDR3 sequences, 34% of them singletons, with approximately 3.6% in the top ten. Breast cancer patients provided tissue from their axillary draining lymph nodes. The clonotype was recovered from a female donor with breast cancer. Some clones in this sample may be carry-over from other donors' samples. V is TRBV7-2 and J is TRBJ2-5; 11 nucleotides line up with TRBD2. The specimen was axillary lymph node tissue. The CDR3 DNA is TGTGCCAGCAGTCTGACTAGCGGGGACGGGGAGACCCAGTACTTC. Protein: CASSLTSGDGETQYF.